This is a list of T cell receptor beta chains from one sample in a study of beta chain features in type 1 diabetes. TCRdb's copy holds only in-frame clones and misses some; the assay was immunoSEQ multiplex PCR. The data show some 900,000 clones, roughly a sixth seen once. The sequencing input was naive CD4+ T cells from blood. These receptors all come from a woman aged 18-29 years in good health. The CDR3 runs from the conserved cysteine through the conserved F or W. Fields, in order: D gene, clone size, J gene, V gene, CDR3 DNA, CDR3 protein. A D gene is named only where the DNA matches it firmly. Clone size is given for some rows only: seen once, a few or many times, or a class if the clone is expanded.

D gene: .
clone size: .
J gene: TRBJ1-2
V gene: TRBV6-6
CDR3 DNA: TGTGCCAGCAGTCCACAGGGTTACTATGGCTACACCTTC
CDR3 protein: CASSPQGYYGYTF

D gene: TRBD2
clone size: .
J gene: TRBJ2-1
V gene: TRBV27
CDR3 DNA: TGTGCCAGCAGTTTATCGGGACTAGCGGGAGGCCCAAGCTCCTACAATGAGCAGTTCTTC
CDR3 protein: CASSLSGLAGGPSSYNEQFF

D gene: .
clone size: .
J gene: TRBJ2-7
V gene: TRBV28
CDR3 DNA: TGTGCCAGCAGTCGTTTCTACGAGCAGTACTTC
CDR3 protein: CASSRFYEQYF

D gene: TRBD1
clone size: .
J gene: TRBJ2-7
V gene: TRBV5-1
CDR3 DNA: TGCGCCAGCAGCCCGGTTATTTATACCGGGACAGCCATACGGGAGCAGTACTTC
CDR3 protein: CASSPVIYTGTAIREQYF

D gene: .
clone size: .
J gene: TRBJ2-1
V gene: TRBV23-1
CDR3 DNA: TGCGCCAGCAGTCAACGCGTTGGGGCCCTCTTTTTAGATGAGCAGTTCTTC
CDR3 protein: CASSQRVGALFLDEQFF

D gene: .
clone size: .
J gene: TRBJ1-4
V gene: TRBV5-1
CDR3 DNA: TGCGCCAGCAGCTCCCTCGCCTCTAATGAAAAACTGTTTTTT
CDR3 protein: CASSSLASNEKLFF

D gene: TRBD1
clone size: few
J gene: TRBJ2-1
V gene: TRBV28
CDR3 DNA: TGTGCCAGCAGTTTGGGGGTGAAGGGGGCTAAGAATGAGCAGTTCTTC
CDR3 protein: CASSLGVKGAKNEQFF

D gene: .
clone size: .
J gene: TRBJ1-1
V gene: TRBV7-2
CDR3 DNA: TGTGCCAGCAGCTTAGCAATCACTGAAGCTTTCTTT
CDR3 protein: CASSLAITEAFF

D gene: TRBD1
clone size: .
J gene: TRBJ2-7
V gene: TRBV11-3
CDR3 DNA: TGTGCCAGCAGCTTAGGATGGGACAGACCCGAGCAGTACTTC
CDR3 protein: CASSLGWDRPEQYF

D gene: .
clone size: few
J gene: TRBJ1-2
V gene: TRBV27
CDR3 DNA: TGTGCCAGCAGTTCGGGGGCAGGGACCTATGGCTACACCTTC
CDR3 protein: CASSSGAGTYGYTF

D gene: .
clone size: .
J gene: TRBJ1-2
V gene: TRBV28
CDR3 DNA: TGTGCCAGCAGTCTTATCGGCATCGGAAAGGGCTACACCTTC
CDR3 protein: CASSLIGIGKGYTF

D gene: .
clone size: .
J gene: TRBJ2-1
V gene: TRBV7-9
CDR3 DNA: TGTGCCAGCAGCTTTCGCCGGGAGACACATGAGCAGTTCTTC
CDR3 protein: CASSFRRETHEQFF

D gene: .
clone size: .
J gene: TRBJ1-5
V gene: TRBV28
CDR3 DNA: TGTGCCAGCAGAAGGACCGGCGGCAATCAGCCCCAGCATTTT
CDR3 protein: CASRRTGGNQPQHF

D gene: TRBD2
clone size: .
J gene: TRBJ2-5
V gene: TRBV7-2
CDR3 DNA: TGTGCCAGCAGCGCCCTGGGAGGGCGAGAGACCCAGTACTTC
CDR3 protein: CASSALGGRETQYF

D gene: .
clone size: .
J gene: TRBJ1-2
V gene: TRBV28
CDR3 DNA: TGTGCCAGCACTGTATGGCAAAACTATGGCTACACCTTC
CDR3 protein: CASTVWQNYGYTF

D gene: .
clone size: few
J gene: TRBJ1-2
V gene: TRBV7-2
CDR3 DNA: TGTGCCAGCAGCTTCGATAATTACTATGGCTACACCTTC
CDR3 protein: CASSFDNYYGYTF

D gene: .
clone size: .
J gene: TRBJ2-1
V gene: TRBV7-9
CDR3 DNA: TGTGCCAGCAGCTTATTGTCTAGTGGACCTCCTGCCCGTGAGCAGTTCTTC
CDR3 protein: CASSLLSSGPPAREQFF

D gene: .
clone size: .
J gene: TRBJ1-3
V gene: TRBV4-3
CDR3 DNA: TGCGCCAGCAGCCAAGGAAGAGGGACCACTGGAAACACCATATATTTT
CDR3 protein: CASSQGRGTTGNTIYF

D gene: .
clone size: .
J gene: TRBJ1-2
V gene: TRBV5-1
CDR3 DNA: TGCGCCAGCAGCGCCAACACGGGGATCGTCCTTGGCTACACCTTC
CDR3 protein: CASSANTGIVLGYTF

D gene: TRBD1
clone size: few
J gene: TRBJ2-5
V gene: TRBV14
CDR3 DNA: TGTGCCAGCAGCCCCCGGACAGGTCAGGAGACCCAGTACTTC
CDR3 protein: CASSPRTGQETQYF

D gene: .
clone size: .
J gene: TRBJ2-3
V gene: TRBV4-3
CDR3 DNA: TGCGCCAGCAGCCCTATTCCAACCACAGATACGCAGTATTTT
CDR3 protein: CASSPIPTTDTQYF

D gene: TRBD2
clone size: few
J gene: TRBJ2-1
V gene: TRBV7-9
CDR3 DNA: TGTGCCAGCAGCTCACTAGCGGGAGCGAGTAATGAGCAGTTCTTC
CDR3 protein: CASSSLAGASNEQFF

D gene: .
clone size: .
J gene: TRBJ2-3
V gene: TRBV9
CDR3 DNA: TGTGCCAGCAGCGTAGGAAGGGGATCTGATACGCAGTATTTT
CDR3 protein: CASSVGRGSDTQYF

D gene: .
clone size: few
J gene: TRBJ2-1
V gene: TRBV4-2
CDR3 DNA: TGTGCCAGCAGCCAAGAGAGTCAATACAATGAGCAGTTCTTC
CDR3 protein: CASSQESQYNEQFF

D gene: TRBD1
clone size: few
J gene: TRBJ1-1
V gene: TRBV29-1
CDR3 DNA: TGCAGCGTCCAAGCCGGGACAGGGAACACTGAAGCTTTCTTT
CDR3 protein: CSVQAGTGNTEAFF

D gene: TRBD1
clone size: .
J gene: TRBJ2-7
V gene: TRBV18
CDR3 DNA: TGTGCCAGCTCACCATTTAAGGGGGCCGCCTACGAGCAGTACTTC
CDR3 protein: CASSPFKGAAYEQYF

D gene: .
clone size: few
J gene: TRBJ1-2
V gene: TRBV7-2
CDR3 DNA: TGTGCCAGCAGAGGGGGGCTCGACTATGGCTACACCTTC
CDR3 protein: CASRGGLDYGYTF

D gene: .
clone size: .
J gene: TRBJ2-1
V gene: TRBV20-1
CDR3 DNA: TGCAGTGCTAGGAGGGCTATTGAGCAGTTCTTC
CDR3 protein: CSARRAIEQFF

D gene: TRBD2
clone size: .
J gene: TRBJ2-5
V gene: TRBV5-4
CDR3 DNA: TGTGCCAGCAGCTTGGGACTAGCGGGATTTAAGACCCAGTACTTC
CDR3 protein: CASSLGLAGFKTQYF

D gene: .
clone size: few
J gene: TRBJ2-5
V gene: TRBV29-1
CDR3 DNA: TGCAGCGTTATCGCTCCCTCCTGGGAGCAGTACTTC
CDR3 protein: CSVIAPSWEQYF

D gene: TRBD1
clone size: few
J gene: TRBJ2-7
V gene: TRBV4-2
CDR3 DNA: TGTGCCAGCAGCCAAGAACAGGGGCTCAGGGAGCAGTACTTC
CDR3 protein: CASSQEQGLREQYF

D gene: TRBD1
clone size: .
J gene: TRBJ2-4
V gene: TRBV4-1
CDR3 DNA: TGCGCCAGCAGCCAAGTGGCCCGGGACAGAGGAAACATTCAGTACTTC
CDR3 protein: CASSQVARDRGNIQYF

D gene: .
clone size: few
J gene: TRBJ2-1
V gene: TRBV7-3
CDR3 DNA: TGTGCCAGCAGCTCGAGACCCGAGGATGAGCAGTTCTTC
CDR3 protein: CASSSRPEDEQFF

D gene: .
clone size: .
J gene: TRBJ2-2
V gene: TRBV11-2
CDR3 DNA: TGTGCCAGCAGCTTATTGCGGGGCCGCAGTTTACGCGGGGAGCTGTTTTTT
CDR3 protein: CASSLLRGRSLRGELFF

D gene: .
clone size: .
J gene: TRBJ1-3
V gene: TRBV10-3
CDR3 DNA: TGTGCCACCGCCCCCCGGGACCTCCAAAGCACCATATATTTT
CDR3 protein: CATAPRDLQSTIYF

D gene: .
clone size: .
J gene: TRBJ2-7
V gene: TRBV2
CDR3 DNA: TGTGCCAGCAGTCCCACCTACGAGCAGTACTTC
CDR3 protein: CASSPTYEQYF

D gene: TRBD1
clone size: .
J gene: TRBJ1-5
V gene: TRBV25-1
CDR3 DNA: TGTGCCAGCAGTGATGGCGACAGGGGAAGCAATCAGCCCCAGCATTTT
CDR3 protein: CASSDGDRGSNQPQHF

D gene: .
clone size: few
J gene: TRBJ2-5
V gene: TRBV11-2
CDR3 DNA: TGTGCCAGCAGCCTCCAGCAAGAGACCCAGTACTTC
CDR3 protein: CASSLQQETQYF

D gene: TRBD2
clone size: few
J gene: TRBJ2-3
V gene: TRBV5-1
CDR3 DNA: TGCGCCAGCAGCTTGGTAGCGGGAGATACGCAGTATTTT
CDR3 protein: CASSLVAGDTQYF

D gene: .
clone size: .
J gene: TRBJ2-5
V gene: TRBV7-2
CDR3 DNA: TGTGCCAGCAGCTTAGCTCCAACGGAGACCCAGTACTTC
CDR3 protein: CASSLAPTETQYF

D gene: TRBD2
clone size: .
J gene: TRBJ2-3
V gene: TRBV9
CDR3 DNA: TGTGCCAGCAGCGTAGTGGGAGGGACAGATACGCAGTATTTT
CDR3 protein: CASSVVGGTDTQYF

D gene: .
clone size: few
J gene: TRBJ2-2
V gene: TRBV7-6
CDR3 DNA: TGTGCCAGCAGCTTATTCCAGCAGGAGTATACCGGGGAGCTGTTTTTT
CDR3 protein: CASSLFQQEYTGELFF

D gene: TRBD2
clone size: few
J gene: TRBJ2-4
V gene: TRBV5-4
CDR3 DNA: TGTGCCAGCAGTCCCAGTAGCGGGAGTGGCAACATTCAGTACTTC
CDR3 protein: CASSPSSGSGNIQYF

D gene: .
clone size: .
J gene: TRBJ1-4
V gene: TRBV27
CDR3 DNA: TGTGCCAGCAGTTTAGGAGGGCGCGCTGAAAAACTGTTTTTT
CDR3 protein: CASSLGGRAEKLFF

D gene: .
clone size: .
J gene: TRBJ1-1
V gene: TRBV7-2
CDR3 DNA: TGTGCCAGCAGCTTGGATCCCATCACAGCTTTCTTT
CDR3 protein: CASSLDPITAFF

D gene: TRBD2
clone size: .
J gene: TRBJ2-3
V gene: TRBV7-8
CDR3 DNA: TGTGCCAGCAGCTTAGGTATTAGCGGGAGGCTGTATACGCAGTATTTT
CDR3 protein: CASSLGISGRLYTQYF

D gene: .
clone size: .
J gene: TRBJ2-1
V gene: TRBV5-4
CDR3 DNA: TGTGCCAGCAGCTTTCGGGGGTGGGACCACAATGAGCAGTTCTTC
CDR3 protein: CASSFRGWDHNEQFF

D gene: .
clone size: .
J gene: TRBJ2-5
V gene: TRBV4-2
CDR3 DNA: TGTGCCAGCAGCCAAGATAATGAGGAGACCCAGTACTTC
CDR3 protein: CASSQDNEETQYF

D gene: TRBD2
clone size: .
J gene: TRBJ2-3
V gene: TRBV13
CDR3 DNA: TGTGCCAGCAGTATAGCGGGAGGCCCCTCCTTCACAGATACGCAGTATTTT
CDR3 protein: CASSIAGGPSFTDTQYF

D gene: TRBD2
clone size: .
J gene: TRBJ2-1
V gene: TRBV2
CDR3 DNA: TGTGCCACTGCCCTGGGACTAGCGAGTGAGCAGTTCTTC
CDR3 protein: CATALGLASEQFF

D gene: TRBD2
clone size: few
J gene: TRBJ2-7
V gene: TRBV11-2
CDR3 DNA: TGTGCCAGCAGCTTCCATAGCGGGAGTCGTGGCGAGCAGTACTTC
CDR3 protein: CASSFHSGSRGEQYF

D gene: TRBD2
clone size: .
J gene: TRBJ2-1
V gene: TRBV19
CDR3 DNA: TGTGCCAGTAGTACTCCCGGGACTAGCAGTGAGCAGTTCTTC
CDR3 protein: CASSTPGTSSEQFF

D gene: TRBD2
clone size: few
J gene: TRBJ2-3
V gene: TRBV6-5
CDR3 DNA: TGTGCCAGCAGTTATAAGGGGACTAGCGGAGATACGCAGTATTTT
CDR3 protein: CASSYKGTSGDTQYF

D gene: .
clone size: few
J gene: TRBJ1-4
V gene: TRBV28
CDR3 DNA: TGTGCCAGCAGTTTTCTAGGCGGTAATGAAAAACTGTTTTTT
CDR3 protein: CASSFLGGNEKLFF

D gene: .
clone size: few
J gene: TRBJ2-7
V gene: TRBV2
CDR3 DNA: TGTGCCAGCAGTACGACGCGTGGGTCCCACGAGCAGTACTTC
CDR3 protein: CASSTTRGSHEQYF